This T cell receptor (beta chain) was profiled in a study of tumor-infiltrating lymphocytes in oesophageal squamous cell carcinoma. TCRdb re-derived calls from the PCR reads in MiXCR, one entry per CDR3 protein. The data hold approximately 13,000 distinct CDR3 sequences, with roughly 56% observed a single time. V shed 2 bases and J shed 6 bases, with 23 bases lying between them. CDR1 and CDR2 (germline): ENHRY, SYGVKD. The CDR3 runs to 18 residues. This clonotype showed up many times. The sample comprised esophageal tumor tissue. The chain joins TRBV10-3 to TRBJ2-1, with D possibly TRBD2 on 6 matching bases. The TCR sequence derives from a male donor with esophageal squamous cell carcinoma. The CDR3 sequence: CAISEGGSGPLRSNEQFF. In nucleotides, the CDR3 is TGTGCCATCAGTGAGGGTGGTAGCGGACCTTTGAGATCCAATGAGCAGTTCTTC.